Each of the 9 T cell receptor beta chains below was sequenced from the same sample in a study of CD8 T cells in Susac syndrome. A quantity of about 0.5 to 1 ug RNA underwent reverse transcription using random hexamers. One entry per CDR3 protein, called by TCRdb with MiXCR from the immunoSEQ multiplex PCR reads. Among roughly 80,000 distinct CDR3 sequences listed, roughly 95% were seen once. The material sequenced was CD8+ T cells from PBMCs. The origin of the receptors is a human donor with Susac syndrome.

As DNA, the CDR3 is TGTGCCAGCAGGCCCCCAACTAATGAAAAACTGTTTTTT. Its translation is CASRPPTNEKLFF. The chain has TRBV12-3 or TRBV12-4 and TRBJ1-4; D not resolved. The germline V and J ends were trimmed by 6 bases and 0 bases, with 5 bases remaining between them. CDR3 length: 13 residues.

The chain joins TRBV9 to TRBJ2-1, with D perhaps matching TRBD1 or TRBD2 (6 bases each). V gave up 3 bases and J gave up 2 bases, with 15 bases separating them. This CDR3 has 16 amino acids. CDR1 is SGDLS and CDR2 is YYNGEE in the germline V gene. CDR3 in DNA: TGTGCCAGCAGCGGCATAAAGGGGGGAACCTACAATGAGCAGTTCTTC. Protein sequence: CASSGIKGGTYNEQFF.

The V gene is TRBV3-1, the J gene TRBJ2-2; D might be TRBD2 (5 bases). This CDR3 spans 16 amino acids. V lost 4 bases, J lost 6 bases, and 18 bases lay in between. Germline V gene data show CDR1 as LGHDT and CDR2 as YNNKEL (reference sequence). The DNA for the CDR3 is TGTGCCAGCAGCCCCTTAGGACGGGGTAATTCCGGGGAGCTGTTTTTT. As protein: CASSPLGRGNSGELFF.

This CDR3 reads CSVEVRGREQFF. In DNA, the CDR3 is TGCAGCGTTGAAGTTAGGGGAAGGGAGCAGTTCTTC. V is TRBV29-1 and J is TRBJ2-1; a weak D match, TRBD1 (5 bases). Between the trimmed V and J ends, which lost 1 base and 10 bases, there was a span of 11 bases. The CDR3 is 12 residues long. CDR1 and CDR2 from the germline V gene are SQVTM and ANQGSEA.

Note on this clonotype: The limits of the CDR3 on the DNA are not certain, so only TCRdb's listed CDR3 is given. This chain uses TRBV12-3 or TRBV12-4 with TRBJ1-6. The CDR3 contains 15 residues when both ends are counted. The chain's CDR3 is CASSSSRSMNSPLHF.

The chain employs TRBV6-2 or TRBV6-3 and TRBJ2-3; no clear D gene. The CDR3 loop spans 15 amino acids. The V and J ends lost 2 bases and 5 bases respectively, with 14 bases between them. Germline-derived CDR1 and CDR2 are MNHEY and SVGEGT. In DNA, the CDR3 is TGTGCCAGCAGTTACGGACCCCCGCCCCGAGATACGCAGTATTTT. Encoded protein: CASSYGPPPRDTQYF.

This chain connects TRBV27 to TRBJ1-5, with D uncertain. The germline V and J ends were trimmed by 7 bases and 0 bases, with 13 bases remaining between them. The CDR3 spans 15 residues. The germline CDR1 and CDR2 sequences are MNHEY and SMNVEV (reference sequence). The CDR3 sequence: CASNPGSPSNQPQHF. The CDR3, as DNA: TGTGCCAGCAACCCAGGTTCCCCTAGCAATCAGCCCCAGCATTTT.

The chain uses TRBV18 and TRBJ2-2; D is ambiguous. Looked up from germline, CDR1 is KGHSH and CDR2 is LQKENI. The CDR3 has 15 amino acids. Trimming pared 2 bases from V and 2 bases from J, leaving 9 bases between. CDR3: CASSPISANTGELFF. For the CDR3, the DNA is TGTGCCAGCTCACCAATCTCTGCTAACACCGGGGAGCTGTTTTTT.

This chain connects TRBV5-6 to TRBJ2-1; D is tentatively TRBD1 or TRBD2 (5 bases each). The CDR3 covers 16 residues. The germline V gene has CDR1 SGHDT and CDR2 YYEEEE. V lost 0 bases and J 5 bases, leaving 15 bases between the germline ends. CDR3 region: CASSLEVDWGNNEQFF. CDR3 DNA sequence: TGTGCCAGCAGCTTGGAAGTTGATTGGGGGAACAATGAGCAGTTCTTC.